This TCR beta chain was sequenced for a study of shared clonotypes between healthy human individuals (dated by TCRdb to 2020 to 2021). General notes on the study: A couple of women and three men aged 18 to 49 years were included in the cohort. Per donor, three plates each were used for CD4 naive and CD4 memory, two for CD8 naive, and one for CD8 memory. To estimate repertoire size and how much clonotypes are shared between individuals, the study performed deep sequencing of blood TCR repertoires from roughly five healthy adults. Different laboratories and diverse techniques were used to prepare libraries and sequence TCR repertoires, to increase sequencing depth and limit assay-specific biases. Between about 0.9 and 9 billion PBMCs per donor were obtained by leukapheresis.

Turning to this clone: Its antigen remains unidentified. No much larger clone exists at a distance of one base, and base qualities are not known.

The donors were healthy, HIV-negative adults with no recently reported acute infections or vaccinations. Every donor was a Caucasian adult residing in Nashville, Tennessee, USA. CD4+ T cells were enriched through magnetic negative selection, after which naive cells were positively selected on CD45RA and the remaining negative fraction served as the memory subset. Blood was collected by leukapheresis, and PBMCs were isolated by Ficoll-Histopaque density gradient centrifugation and then cryopreserved in liquid nitrogen vapor phase. Analytical flow cytometry was used to check the purity and quantity of each magnetically sorted T cell population. Each sorted fraction had its genomic DNA isolated and then quantified by UV absorbance on a Nanodrop 2000c. There are 12 amino acids in the CDR3, from cysteine to phenylalanine inclusive. The only DNA kept is the CDR3, 36 bases in frame from the first base. V is reduced by 7 bases and J by 0 bases, leaving a spacing of 6 bases between them. Sequences ENHRY (CDR1) and SYGVKD (CDR2) are obtained from the germline V gene.

Using the deep immunoSEQ assay, TCR CDR3 regions were amplified from genomic DNA by multiplex PCR. Genomic DNA extracted from each cell subset was distributed evenly over all wells of several immunoSEQ 96-well plates, and each plate served as one replicate. Each replicate PCR for sorted subsets received approximately 220 ng genomic DNA, equal to some 32,000 T cell genomes. Purified libraries were quantified with a Qubit 3.0 fluorometer, sized on a Bioanalyzer 2100, and re-quantified with the KAPA Library Quantification kit. Every immunoSEQ 96-well plate was sequenced on a separate single-read 150-cycle Illumina NextSeq 550 flow cell. The authors processed their data as follows. The immunoSEQ output contained only junctional sequences without quality scores, so filtering could not match that applied to full-length reads. To assign V/J genes and CDR3, sequences were annotated using PyIR, a Python wrapper for IgBLAST v1.9, with IMGT germline references. Reads with weak V/J assignments (E-value above 1e-6), missing CDR3, stop codons, out-of-frame junctions, or ambiguous translated residues were removed. A V3J clonotype was defined by an identical inferred V gene, J gene, and CDR3 amino acid sequence. Percentage overlap between repertoires was computed as shared unique clonotypes divided by the size of the smaller repertoire. Richness of each repertoire was evaluated using RTK rarefaction, the Chao1 estimator, and Recon v2.1 estimates of unobserved clonotypes. Generation probabilities were computed with OLGA for all TCRbeta clonotypes obtained by the gDNA method from several donors. Here the immuneACCESS table is served through TCRdb, limited to in-frame sequences with V and J called. Missing clones are a known gap in these copies; in checked studies unresolved V genes cover under half, and the rest lacks a known reason. V, J and clone size are taken as reported in that table, and D and trimming were inferred from the DNA itself. The sample table lists over 2 million clones, 80% to 95% of them with a count of one. The biggest ten clones account for 0.37% of the sample.

Summary of the overall study and its limitations: Because the study included a small number of donors, the genetic and exposure-history diversity represented was limited. Only blood was sampled, and tissue TCR repertoires likely differ from those in blood. Higher generation probabilities were observed for clonotypes shared by all four sorted-subset donors than for non-shared clonotypes. Pairwise subsampling led to the expectation that sequencing depth would affect the degree of clonotype sharing among donors. Estimated clonotype richness was generally larger for naive than for memory subsets. Across a handful of donors, approximately 5% of naive CD4, 3% to 4% of naive CD8, 2% to 2.5% of memory CD4, and about 0.44% of memory CD8 clonotypes were shared. Incomplete sequencing was indicated by rarefaction of sorted-subset datasets, despite the large sequencing depth.

The source material was naive CD4+ T cells from PBMCs. This sample's cell subset or site label indicates: CD45RA+ positively selected. The chain is made from TRBV10-3 and TRBJ2-5, with an unclear D gene assignment. The sequence derives from a man aged 18-30 years in good health. Some clones in this sample may be carry-over from other donors' samples. The CDR3 here reads CAIKGYQETQYF. The sequenced DNA: TGTGCCATCAAAGGATACCAAGAGACCCAGTACTTC.